The text below deals with one TCR beta chain. The sample holds a few counts of this clone. Which antigen it targets is not known. Qualities for individual bases were not recorded, and no much larger clone is one base off. This sample was included in a study of PD-1 blockade in classical Hodgkin lymphoma (dated by TCRdb to 2018 to 2021). For the wider study: Nivolumab dosing was 3 mg/kg intravenously every 2 weeks, continuing until either disease progression or unacceptable toxicity. To define a peripheral blood immune signature of response to PD-1 blockade in classical Hodgkin lymphoma, the study combined TCR beta sequencing with CyTOF.

Broader findings and caveats from the paper: Baseline TCR diversity was reported to be lower in newly diagnosed patients than in healthy donors and to be lower still in relapsed/refractory patients. By C4D1, a significant rise was seen in CD4+ TCR diversity but not in CD8+ TCR diversity (p=0.0027 vs p=0.16), and the rise was most apparent among complete responders (p=0.02). Lower diversity was seen in patients whose nivolumab began less than 1 year after ASCT, and these patients were left out of later analyses so that immune reconstitution would not confound the results. The study was limited to a single clinical trial cohort, and causes of repertoire differences, possibly disease activity or prior therapy, remained undefined. Trial patients with a complete response had baseline diversity similar to that of newly diagnosed patients, while partial responders and progressors had significantly lower diversity.

V has 1 base trimmed and J has 3 bases trimmed; junction bases matching no gene number 5. The germline V gene gives CDR1 as SGHTA and CDR2 as FQGNSA. The CDR3 sequence holds 16 residues, the cysteine and phenylalanine included. The retained sequence is limited to the CDR3, 48 bases, with the frame set at the first base. Genomic DNA was extracted with the Qiagen DNeasy kit from unsorted PBMCs and from negatively selected CD4+ and CD8+ fractions. Amplification of TCR beta CDR3 regions was done by immunoSEQ multiplex PCR with primers that anneal to V and J segments. A synthetic immune receptor repertoire was used to minimize amplification bias, and any residual bias was removed computationally once sequencing was done. The authors' analysis ran thus. Custom Python scripts were used to quantify repertoire diversity as the Shannon entropy index. The unsorted, CD4+ and CD8+ repertoires were each analyzed separately, with the exception of combined analyses, where CD4+ and CD8+ sequences were merged in silico. A clone counted as expanded when the clone's frequency after treatment rose at least 2-fold relative to C1D1, and clones undetected at baseline were given a pseudocount of 0.5. Clones with 0 or 1 copy at C1D1 were defined as singleton clones, while clones with 2 or more copies were defined as non-singleton clones. By matching protein sequences in sorted samples from the same patient, clones expanded in unsorted samples were annotated as CD4+, CD8+ or unknown. Wilcoxon tests on paired samples were used to test diversity changes from C1D1 to C4D1. In its TCRdb copy, this immuneACCESS table keeps in-frame sequences only and misses some clones. Where compared with another copy, unresolved V genes explain less than half of these, and the others have no known cause. D and trimming were read from the DNA, whereas the V and J calls and clone size are those reported in that table. This sample gives around 20,000 clones in total; 70% to 80% of them show up just once. The ten largest clones capture roughly a sixth of the sample.

The time point tag for this specimen amounts to: cycle 2 day 1 (C2D1) of nivolumab. Relapse after autologous stem cell transplantation had occurred in all trial patients, and cohorts A, B and C were distinguished by prior brentuximab vedotin exposure. The trial cohort included around 60 patients with relapsed/refractory classical Hodgkin lymphoma, and each patient had a best overall response of complete response, partial response or progressive disease. In the multi-cohort phase II CheckMate 205 trial, trial patients received single-agent nivolumab. Best overall response was determined by an independent review committee according to the 2007 International Working Group response criteria. PBMCs from the trial were collected at three points: immediately before nivolumab initiation (C1D1), and during therapy at cycle 2 day 1 and cycle 4 day 1. Peripheral blood was collected in 8 mL Vacutainer Cell Preparation Tubes, from which PBMCs were isolated by centrifugation and then cryopreserved.

The sample was peripheral blood mononuclear cells (PBMCs), taken before the second cycle of nivolumab. Here the chain combines TRBV7-2 and TRBJ2-3, and TRBD1 matches 9 of the central bases. This receptor was identified in a human donor with classical Hodgkin lymphoma. The CDR3 in this case is CASSLEDRGGTDTQYF. The DNA reads TGTGCCAGCAGCTTAGAGGACAGGGGAGGGACAGATACGCAGTATTTT.